What follows are 27 T cell receptor beta chains derived from one specimen sequenced in a study of CD8+CD57+ T cells in acquired aplastic anemia. The authors sequenced patients whose flow cytometry had shown CD8+CD57+ cell expansion. Both TCR beta VDJ combination and CDR3 sequence profiling were carried out. Genomic DNA was the template for this profiling. In TCRdb, the reads were re-called with MiXCR into one record per CDR3 protein. The data contain some 200,000 distinct CDR3 sequences, around 49% of them seen just once; the ten biggest clones take up about 20%. Sequencing was performed on sorted CD4+, CD8+, or CD8+CD57+ T cells (not recorded which) from PBMCs. Receptors were obtained from a human donor with aplastic anemia.

This clonotype has a count of ten or more. The chain couples TRBV6-1 to TRBJ2-7; D is ambiguous. The ends were cut back, 3 bases at V and 4 bases at J, with 7 bases in the middle. The germline V gene encodes CDR1 MNHNS and CDR2 SASEGT. The CDR3 spans 12 residues. The CDR3 loop reads CASSDNRYEQYF. In nucleotides, the CDR3 is TGTGCCAGCAGTGACAATCGATACGAGCAGTACTTC.

This chain uses TRBV2 with TRBJ1-1, with TRBD1 as a possible D gene (5 bases). The CDR3 loop spans 13 amino acids. Germline V CDR1 and CDR2: SNHLY, FYNNEI. Trimming took off 4 bases at V and 5 bases at J, with 11 bases between the two ends. The CDR3 here is CASSALTETEAFF. CDR3 nucleotides: TGTGCCAGCAGTGCCCTGACAGAGACTGAAGCTTTCTTT.

The chain uses TRBV30 and TRBJ2-2; D tentatively fits TRBD1 or TRBD2 (5 bases each). CDR3 size: 15 residues. The germline V and J ends were trimmed by 2 bases and 5 bases, with 15 bases remaining between them. Germline assignment: CDR1 GTSNPN and CDR2 SVGIG (reference sequence). The CDR3 protein is CAWSPSGTSTGELFF. In nucleotides, the CDR3 is TGTGCCTGGAGTCCCTCCGGGACCTCGACCGGGGAGCTGTTTTTT.

This clonotype was counted at least ten times. The CDR3 nucleotides read TGTGCCAGTAGTATGCGGGGGGGGAACACTGAAGCTTTCTTT. Its protein is CASSMRGGNTEAFF. V is TRBV19 and J is TRBJ1-1, with D tentatively TRBD1 (5 bases). In germline, CDR1 is LNHDA, CDR2 SQIVND (reference sequence). Trimming left V 3 bases short and J 1 base short, with 9 bases between. The CDR3 has 14 amino acids.

This clonotype came up many times. The V gene is TRBV5-1, the J gene TRBJ1-1; D possibly corresponds to TRBD1 (6 bases). Germline V gene data show CDR1 as SGHRS and CDR2 as YFSETQ. The length of the CDR3 is 15 residues. V lost 0 bases and J 1 base, leaving 10 bases between the germline ends. The CDR3 spells CASSLAGTSNTEAFF. The CDR3 nucleotides are TGCGCCAGCAGCTTGGCCGGGACATCGAACACTGAAGCTTTCTTT.

V gene TRBV25-1 combines with J gene TRBJ1-4; 8 nucleotides line up with TRBD1. CDR3 length: 15 amino acids. Unmatched junction bases numbered 4, after V lost 3 bases and J lost 4 bases. Germline V gene sequence: CDR1 MGHDK, CDR2 SYGVNS. The CDR3 bases are TGTGCCAGCAGTGACGGACAGGGAGTTAATGAAAAACTGTTTTTT. Encoded protein: CASSDGQGVNEKLFF. Full variable domain (missing parts from reference TRBV25-1 and TRBJ1-4): EADIYQTPRYLVIGTGKKITLECSQTMGHDKMYWYQQDPGMELHLIHYSYGVNSTEKGDLSSESTVSRIRTEHFPLTLESARPSHTSQYLCASSDGQGVNEKLFFGSGTQLSVL.

This clonotype occurred many times. The CDR3 DNA sequence: TGTGCCAGCAGCCCGAGGACAGGGGGCTTGGGAGGCTACACCTTC. Translation gives CASSPRTGGLGGYTF. The genes are TRBV7-3 and TRBJ1-2; 11 nucleotides agree with TRBD1. This CDR3 spans 15 amino acids. V shed 5 bases, J shed 8 bases, and the junction held 10 bases outside the gene matches. Germline CDR1 and CDR2: SGHTA and FQGTGA.

In its sample, this clonotype was seen many times. The chain has TRBV6-5 and TRBJ2-3; D unresolved. V gave up 3 bases and J gave up 2 bases, with 15 bases separating them. Germline V gene data show CDR1 as MNHEY and CDR2 as SVGAGI. The CDR3 sequence is 16 residues long. The CDR3 sequence is CASSYDWADPTDTQYF. CDR3 in DNA: TGTGCCAGCAGTTATGATTGGGCAGACCCCACAGATACGCAGTATTTT.

The rearrangement links TRBV19 to TRBJ2-1; 9 bases match TRBD1. With 9 bases clipped from V and 9 bases from J, the junction kept 6 bases outside the gene matches. Germline CDR1 is LNHDA and CDR2 is SQIVND (reference sequence). The CDR3 totals 12 residues. In nucleotides, the CDR3 is TGTGCCAGCACACAGGGGGCCGGTGAGCAGTTCTTC. Encoded protein: CASTQGAGEQFF.

As regards this clonotype: The junction departs from the called germline gene at one end, perhaps through a read error. The rearrangement uses TRBV19 and TRBJ2-7; 9 bases align to TRBD1. Germline values: CDR1 LNHDA, CDR2 SQIVND (reference sequence). This CDR3 spans 17 amino acids. DNA of the CDR3: TGTGCCAGTAGTATAATTGGGGGGACAGGGAACTTCTACGGGCAGTACTTC. Protein product: CASSIIGGTGNFYGQYF.

V gene TRBV5-4 combines with J gene TRBJ2-7; TRBD1 matches 7 bases. The CDR3 is made up of 13 amino acids. After removal of 7 bases from V and 5 bases from J, the junction contained 9 bases not matched to a gene. Per germline, CDR1 SGHNT and CDR2 YYREEE (reference sequence). The CDR3, as DNA: TGTGCCAGCTCACTCCAACAGGGGAACGAGCAGTACGTC. Translation: CASSLQQGNEQYV.

The chain has TRBV6-5 and TRBJ1-5; D not certain. This CDR3 is built from 13 residues. V lost 5 bases and J 12 bases, leaving 17 bases between the germline ends. Germline CDR1 MNHEY, CDR2 SVGAGI. CDR3 residues: CASSAGSHDGQHF. As DNA, the CDR3 is TGTGCCAGCAGTGCCGGGTCTCACGACGGCCAGCATTTT.

As for this clonotype: Lacking the conserved final phenylalanine or tryptophan, this CDR3 likely reflects a read error. No DNA is shown, since the ends of the CDR3 on it are uncertain; the CDR3 is the one TCRdb lists. The chain joins TRBV10-3 to TRBJ2-1. The CDR3 is 12 amino acids long, termini counted. Germline V gene sequence: CDR1 ENHRY, CDR2 SYGVKD. The CDR3: CAISPLTFSRSS.

A single count supports this clonotype. Germline and junction disagree at one end, which may indicate a read error. The chain carries TRBV7-9 and TRBJ2-2; D is possibly TRBD1 or TRBD2 (5 bases each). The CDR3 is 14 amino acids. Looked up from germline, CDR1 is SEHNR and CDR2 is FQNEAQ (reference sequence). CDR3 region: CASSLGGRTGELSW. Written as DNA, the CDR3 is TGTGCCAGCAGCTTAGGGGGCAGGACCGGGGAGCTGTCTTGG.

This clonotype was recorded a few times. The chain uses TRBV5-4 and TRBJ2-5; TRBD1 agrees at 10 bases. This CDR3 has 16 amino acids. The ends lost 4 bases at V and 3 bases at J; junction bases unmatched: 9. The germline gives CDR1 SGHNT, CDR2 YYREEE (reference sequence). Here the CDR3 reads CASSPIAGTGEETQYF. CDR3 DNA sequence: TGTGCCAGCAGCCCGATCGCCGGGACAGGGGAAGAGACCCAGTACTTC.

About this clonotype: A much larger clone differs from this one at a single base, so this may be a read error. CDR3 residues: CASRALQVAKNTQYF. In DNA form, the CDR3 reads TGTGCCAGCAGGGCCCTACAGGTAGCCAAAAACACTCAGTACTTC. This sequence joins TRBV2 and TRBJ2-4; D might be TRBD1 (5 bases). Germline V gives CDR1 SNHLY, CDR2 FYNNEI. The CDR3 consists of 15 residues. The entire variable domain, with the rest obtained from reference TRBV2 and TRBJ2-4, is as follows: EPEVTQTPSHQVTQMGQEVILRCVPISNHLYFYWYRQILGQKVEFLVSFYNNEISEKSEIFDDQFSVERPDGSNFTLKIRSTKLEDSAMYFCASRALQVAKNTQYFGAGTRLSVL.

The chain joins TRBV6-1 to TRBJ2-7; a possible D gene is TRBD1 (5 bases). V gave up 2 bases and J gave up 5 bases, with 10 bases separating them. The CDR3 runs to 13 residues. Germline CDR1 reads MNHNS; CDR2 reads SASEGT. This CDR3 reads CASSEQGRDEQYF. CDR3 bases: TGTGCCAGCAGTGAACAGGGTCGCGACGAGCAGTACTTC.

This clonotype was observed many times. The rearrangement joins TRBV27 to TRBJ2-3, with unresolved D. V lost 2 bases, J lost 5 bases, and 11 bases lay in between. Germline loops: CDR1 MNHEY, CDR2 SMNVEV (reference sequence). This CDR3 spans 14 amino acids. The CDR3 spells CASSLDHPRDTQYF. In nucleotides, the CDR3 is TGTGCCAGCAGTTTAGACCACCCACGAGATACGCAGTATTTT.

With respect to this clonotype: This clone may be a read error of a much larger clone one base away. This chain uses TRBV6-6 with TRBJ1-2; TRBD1 agrees at 7 bases. This CDR3 region has 13 residues. The V and J ends lost 6 bases and 3 bases, in that order; junction bases with no gene match: 4. The germline V gene has CDR1 MNHNY and CDR2 SVGAGI (reference sequence). The CDR3 sequence is CASSHTGDYGYTF. The CDR3 DNA is TGTGCCAGCAGCCACACAGGGGACTATGGCTACACCTTC.

The sample holds many counts of this clonotype. The genes are TRBV20-1 and TRBJ1-2, with 7 nucleotides matching TRBD1. Germline CDR1 and CDR2: DFQATT and SNEGSKA (reference sequence). V gave up 0 bases and J gave up 5 bases; unmatched junction bases: 12. The CDR3 totals 16 residues. The CDR3 region is CSARDTRQGQGYGYTF. In DNA, the CDR3 is TGCAGTGCTAGAGATACCCGACAGGGCCAGGGGTATGGCTACACCTTC.

The chain uses TRBV20-1 and TRBJ2-3; 12 bases agree with TRBD2. Germline assignment: CDR1 DFQATT and CDR2 SNEGSKA (reference sequence). The CDR3 length is 16 residues. J gave up 4 bases and V 2 bases, and 7 bases lay outside the gene matches. The CDR3 protein is CSARPPSGGAADTQYF. CDR3 in DNA: TGCAGTGCTAGACCCCCTAGCGGGGGGGCCGCAGATACGCAGTATTTT.

The CDR3 here is CASSEFTGLMSAKGTGELFF. Here the CDR3 DNA reads TGTGCCAGCAGTGAATTCACCGGGTTGATGTCCGCAAAAGGCACCGGGGAGCTGTTTTTT. The gene calls are TRBV2 and TRBJ2-2; no firm D call. Trimming took off 2 bases at V and 4 bases at J, with 26 bases between the two ends. Germline lookup yields CDR1 SNHLY and CDR2 FYNNEI. The CDR3 covers 20 residues. Combining the CDR3 with reference TRBV2 and TRBJ2-2 gives the whole variable domain EPEVTQTPSHQVTQMGQEVILRCVPISNHLYFYWYRQILGQKVEFLVSFYNNEISEKSEIFDDQFSVERPDGSNFTLKIRSTKLEDSAMYFCASSEFTGLMSAKGTGELFFGEGSRLTVL.

This chain joins TRBV2 and TRBJ1-2; 10 nucleotides line up with TRBD1. Trimming removed 2 bases from V and 4 bases from J; junction bases left unmatched: 4. Germline CDR1 reads SNHLY; CDR2 reads FYNNEI. This CDR3 comprises 15 residues. The CDR3 sequence: CASSETGTGAYGYTF. DNA of the CDR3: TGTGCCAGCAGTGAAACGGGGACAGGGGCCTATGGCTACACCTTC. Together with reference TRBV2 and TRBJ1-2, the CDR3 gives the full variable domain: EPEVTQTPSHQVTQMGQEVILRCVPISNHLYFYWYRQILGQKVEFLVSFYNNEISEKSEIFDDQFSVERPDGSNFTLKIRSTKLEDSAMYFCASSETGTGAYGYTFGSGTRLTVV.

The chain combines TRBV5-1 with TRBJ1-6; D unclear. Trimming removed 1 base at V and 10 bases at J, with 9 bases between. Germline V gene lookup returns CDR1 SGHRS and CDR2 YFSETQ. CDR3 length: 13 amino acids. CDR3 sequence reads: CASSLIPESPLHF. The CDR3 DNA follows: TGCGCCAGCAGCTTGATTCCAGAGTCACCCCTCCACTTT.

This sequence joins TRBV24-1 and TRBJ1-5; unclear D gene. V lost 4 bases, J lost 7 bases, and 16 bases lay in between. The CDR3 has 15 residues. The germline CDR1 and CDR2 sequences are KGHDR and SFDVKD. CDR3 loop: CATSDPGRGSQPQHF. CDR3 sequence (DNA): TGTGCCACCAGTGACCCGGGCCGTGGCTCCCAGCCCCAGCATTTT.

This clonotype occurred a few times. CDR3 sequence: CASSLRVTSPLHF. CDR3 DNA sequence: TGTGCCAGCAGCCTCAGGGTAACTTCACCCCTCCACTTT. The J gene is TRBJ1-6, the V gene TRBV12-3 or TRBV12-4, with D possibly TRBD1 on 5 matching bases. V was clipped by 6 bases and J by 9 bases, with 12 bases between them. CDR3 size: 13 residues.

The CDR3 loop reads CASSPLEWEDSPLHF. CDR3 sequence (DNA): TGTGCCAGCAGCCCACTCGAGTGGGAAGATTCACCCCTCCACTTT. The rearrangement joins TRBV5-5 to TRBJ1-6, with D unresolved. Trimming removed 4 bases from V and 8 bases from J, with 16 bases in between. The CDR3 runs to 15 residues. CDR1 is SGHKS and CDR2 is YYEKEE in the germline V gene (reference sequence).